The rows below give T cell receptor beta chains drawn from one sample of a study of beta chain features in type 1 diabetes. Measured with immunoSEQ multiplex PCR; TCRdb has only the in-frame clones, and not every one. This sample carries hundreds of thousands of clones, over 13% of them seen once, and the ten largest clones take 0.03% to 0.04%. The sequenced sample was naive CD4+ T cells from blood. The receptor set was obtained from a man aged 18 to 35 with type 1 diabetes. Both conserved end residues are part of each CDR3.

V gene: TRBV2
J gene: TRBJ1-2
CDR3 protein: CASSYYGYTF

V gene: TRBV5-1
J gene: TRBJ2-7
CDR3 protein: CASSPSSDRANYEQYF

V gene: TRBV5-1
J gene: TRBJ2-1
CDR3 protein: CASSRNPSRDSYNEQFF

V gene: TRBV5-1
J gene: TRBJ2-5
CDR3 protein: CASSLAGTGQETQYF

V gene: TRBV27
J gene: TRBJ2-1
CDR3 protein: CASSRTGSYNEQFF

V gene: TRBV7-9
J gene: TRBJ2-7
CDR3 protein: CASSLEITSDFGHEQYF

V gene: TRBV7-9
J gene: TRBJ2-6
CDR3 protein: CASSNTDTGANVLTF

V gene: TRBV19
J gene: TRBJ2-1
CDR3 protein: CASSIEARVEQFF

V gene: TRBV5-1
J gene: TRBJ1-2
CDR3 protein: CASSLVEGSDDGGYTF

V gene: TRBV5-1
J gene: TRBJ1-2
CDR3 protein: CASSLGPGNYGYTF

V gene: TRBV5-1
J gene: TRBJ2-3
CDR3 protein: CASSGAGADTQYF

V gene: TRBV11-3
J gene: TRBJ2-7
CDR3 protein: CASSLACQGALEQYF

V gene: TRBV30
J gene: TRBJ1-4
CDR3 protein: CAWSPPALTEKLFF

V gene: TRBV5-1
J gene: TRBJ2-1
CDR3 protein: CASSPSGGHNEQFF

V gene: TRBV29-1
J gene: TRBJ1-4
CDR3 protein: CSVQEGGEKLFF

V gene: TRBV9
J gene: TRBJ1-1
CDR3 protein: CASSAQVGDTEAFF

V gene: TRBV7-3
J gene: TRBJ2-1
CDR3 protein: CASSFTGGFYNEQFF

V gene: TRBV7-9
J gene: TRBJ2-5
CDR3 protein: CASSLFAGGGSQYF

V gene: TRBV4-2
J gene: TRBJ1-4
CDR3 protein: CASSQGDGATNEKLFF

V gene: TRBV7-8
J gene: TRBJ1-5
CDR3 protein: CASSPRRAPSYSNQPQHF

V gene: TRBV30
J gene: TRBJ2-7
CDR3 protein: CAWSSPGQTRYEQYF

V gene: TRBV10-3
J gene: TRBJ2-3
CDR3 protein: CAIQPGLGLTDTQYF

V gene: TRBV6-6
J gene: TRBJ1-1
CDR3 protein: CASTSPGGVLAFF